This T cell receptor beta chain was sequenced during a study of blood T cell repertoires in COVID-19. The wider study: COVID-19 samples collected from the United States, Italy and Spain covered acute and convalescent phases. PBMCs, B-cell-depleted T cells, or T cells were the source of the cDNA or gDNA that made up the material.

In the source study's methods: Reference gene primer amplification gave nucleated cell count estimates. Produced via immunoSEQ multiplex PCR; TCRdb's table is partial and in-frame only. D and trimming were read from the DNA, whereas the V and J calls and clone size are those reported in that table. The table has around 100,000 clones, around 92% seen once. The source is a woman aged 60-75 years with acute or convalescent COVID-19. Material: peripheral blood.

In DNA form, the CDR3 reads TGTGCCAGCAGACCTGGGACAGGACGCGGCTACACCTTC. Protein product: CASRPGTGRGYTF. The chain recombines TRBV6-2 or TRBV6-3 with TRBJ1-2; TRBD1 agrees at 8 bases. Per germline, CDR1 MNHEY and CDR2 SVGEGT. The CDR3 sequence is 13 residues long. V dropped 6 bases and J dropped 8; count of bases not matched to a gene: 8.